Below, 7 T cell receptor beta chains from the same sample are listed, as sequenced in a study of radiation and T cells in renal cell carcinoma. As for treatment: treatment-naive control, cytoreductive nephrectomy. Only in-frame clones appear in the TCRdb table, and some are missing; sequencing was by immunoSEQ multiplex PCR. The sample shows some 20,000 clones, about 61% of them seen only once. Sequences were derived from tumor tissue, sampled from a patient whose treatment was nephrectomy without radiotherapy. Receptors originate from a man between 50 and 59 years old with renal cell carcinoma.

This chain joins TRBV7-2 and TRBJ2-7; perhaps TRBD2 as D (6 bases). The CDR3 contains 15 residues. The germline CDR1 and CDR2 sequences are SGHTA and FQGNSA. The ends were cut back, 5 bases at V and 3 bases at J, with 17 bases in the middle. The CDR3 sequence is CASSPGGTQSYEQYF. DNA of the CDR3: TGTGCCAGCAGCCCAGGAGGGACCCAAAGCTACGAGCAGTACTTC.

The chain has TRBV9 and TRBJ2-1; tentatively, D is TRBD2 (5 bases). The CDR3 length is 13 residues. CDR1 and CDR2 from the germline V gene are SGDLS and YYNGEE. Trimming removed 2 bases from V and 10 bases from J, with 13 bases in between. In DNA form, the CDR3 reads TGTGCCAGCAGCGTCAGTTCGGGGTTAGAGCAGTTCTTC. Amino acids: CASSVSSGLEQFF.

The chain couples TRBV10-3 to TRBJ1-1; D uncertain. V was cut by 4 bases and J by 5 bases, with 11 bases left in between. The CDR3 loop spans 13 amino acids. Germline V gene sequence: CDR1 ENHRY, CDR2 SYGVKD. CDR3 amino acids: CAISAEVGTEAFF. As DNA, the CDR3 is TGTGCCATCAGTGCCGAGGTTGGGACTGAAGCTTTCTTT.

CDR3: CASTMGGLGNTIYF. The CDR3 nucleotides read TGTGCCAGCACCATGGGGGGCTTAGGAAACACCATATATTTT. V gene TRBV28 combines with J gene TRBJ1-3, with D perhaps matching TRBD1 (6 bases). This CDR3 contains 14 residues. The ends were cut back, 7 bases at V and 4 bases at J, with 14 bases in the middle. CDR1 MDHEN and CDR2 SYDVKM come from the germline V gene.

This clone was seen once. The chain couples TRBV6-5 to TRBJ1-2; the D is unclear. In germline, CDR1 is MNHEY, CDR2 SVGAGI. The CDR3 extends over 14 amino acids. The germline V and J ends were trimmed by 0 bases and 5 bases, with 10 bases remaining between them. CDR3 in amino acids: CASSYSPLTYGYTF. The CDR3 region has the DNA TGTGCCAGCAGTTACTCTCCCCTGACTTATGGCTACACCTTC.

This chain connects TRBV4-3 to TRBJ1-2; the D gene is possibly TRBD1 (6 bases). The germline V gene encodes CDR1 LGHNA and CDR2 YSLEER. V was clipped by 4 bases and J by 2 bases, with 17 bases between them. The CDR3 runs 16 residues. The DNA of the CDR3 is TGCGCCAGCAGCCGGCGGACAGCAGAACGAAACTATGGCTACACCTTC. Translation gives CASSRRTAERNYGYTF.

The V gene is TRBV5-4, the J gene TRBJ2-3; TRBD1 or TRBD2 may be the D gene (5 bases each). The CDR3 runs 15 residues. V lost 4 bases and J 4 bases, leaving 16 bases between the germline ends. Germline V gene data show CDR1 as SGHNT and CDR2 as YYREEE (reference sequence). Here the CDR3 reads CASSGGGPGPDTQYF. CDR3 DNA sequence: TGTGCCAGCAGCGGAGGCGGCCCGGGACCAGATACGCAGTATTTT.